This T cell receptor beta chain is drawn from a study of blood T cell repertoires in COVID-19. Study in general: There were acute and convalescent COVID-19 samples, and they came from the United States, Italy and Spain. PBMCs, B-cell-depleted T cells, or T cells were the source of the cDNA or gDNA that made up the material.

Germline values: CDR1 SNHLY, CDR2 FYNNEI. V was clipped by 6 bases and J by 5 bases; unmatched bases: 6. The CDR3 length is 14 residues. Per the authors' pipeline: Amplifying reference gene primers gave estimates of nucleated cell counts. The table came from immunoSEQ multiplex PCR; TCRdb's copy has only in-frame clones and leaves some out. V and J calls and clone size come straight from that table; D and trimming were deduced from the DNA. The sample includes approximately 220,000 clones, 65% to 85% seen only once; the top ten take about 3%. This sequence joins TRBV2 and TRBJ2-5; 10 bases are shared with TRBD1. This clonotype was obtained from a woman aged 25 to 39 who had recovered from COVID-19. What was sequenced was peripheral blood. In DNA, the CDR3 is TGTGCCAGCAGGGGACAGGGGAAAGGGGAGACCCAGTACTTC. Protein product: CASRGQGKGETQYF.